This section outlines one T cell receptor (beta chain) sequence together with its context. What antigen it recognizes has not been identified. No much larger clone is present one base from it, and per-base qualities are unavailable. The sample is drawn from a study of CD8 T cells in ankylosing spondylitis (dated 2017 in TCRdb). About the study as a whole: The study set out to find disease-linked TCR variants by profiling T cell receptor beta repertoires in ankylosing spondylitis patients and healthy donors. The full study cohort was made up of 25 to 30 ankylosing spondylitis patients and fewer than 120 healthy donors. Samples of peripheral blood were taken, and for ankylosing spondylitis patients, synovial fluid was collected as well.

The sequencer listed for this sample is Illumina HiSeq 2500. Quantitative 5'-RACE with molecular barcodes was the method used to prepare the TCR beta libraries. Under the source paper's analysis protocol: A new computational method based on a probabilistic model of VDJ rearrangement was used to identify disease-linked TCR variants. TCRdb cleaned the public reads at Q25 with fastp, built clones with MiXCR and kept in-frame beta chains. Entries are consolidated by CDR3 protein sequence, retaining the most common genes and DNA. TCRdb's processing, not the study's, gives the V and J calls here. Recorded for this sample are hundreds of thousands of distinct CDR3 sequences; about 16% of them occurred a single time. 40% to 50% of the sample comes from the top ten. Results the study describes overall, beyond this receptor: The disease-linked clones had a CD8+ phenotype and were found at relatively low frequencies in peripheral blood. A TCR beta motif made up of several highly homologous amino acid variants appeared to be characteristic of blood from ankylosing spondylitis patients. The disease-linked clones were reported to be significantly enriched in matched synovial fluid samples from ankylosing spondylitis patients. Some motif variants had previously been reported in the synovial fluid and blood of reactive arthritis patients, which suggests shared mechanisms of disease initiation.

The germline V gene (reference sequence) provides CDR1 DFQATT and CDR2 SNEGSKA. The CDR3 runs 15 residues from the cysteine to the phenylalanine. The sequence is cut down to CDR3 DNA, 45 bases in frame from base 1. V is pruned by 1 base and J by 6 bases, leaving 5 bases of the junction without a gene match. Sample: blood, either unsorted or a sorted T cell fraction (not recorded which). This receptor chain uses TRBV20-1 and TRBJ2-1, with 11 bases matching TRBD2. The TCR was taken from a male donor with ankylosing spondylitis. The bases read TGCAGTGCTAGAGTACTAGCGGGAGAGGTCAATGAGCAGTTCTTC. Translated, it reads CSARVLAGEVNEQFF.